The 10 T cell receptor beta chains given below trace back to one sample, sequenced in a study of OX40 agonist ivuxolimab in advanced cancers. The table came from immunoSEQ multiplex PCR; TCRdb's copy has only in-frame clones and leaves some out. The sample includes tens of thousands of clones, over 75% of them seen just once. The sequenced sample was CD4+ or CD8+ T cells sorted from blood, obtained in a trial of the OX40 agonist ivuxolimab. The source is an adult with an advanced solid tumor such as melanoma, head and neck, liver or kidney cancer.

V is TRBV9 and J is TRBJ2-7; a possible D gene is TRBD2 (5 bases). Germline CDR1 is SGDLS and CDR2 is YYNGEE. V was clipped by 0 bases and J by 2 bases, with 12 bases between them. The CDR3 loop spans 15 amino acids. CDR3 loop: CASSVERASPYEQYF. CDR3 DNA sequence: TGTGCCAGCAGCGTAGAGAGGGCATCCCCCTACGAGCAGTACTTC. Based on the CDR3 plus reference TRBV9 and TRBJ2-7, the full variable domain is DSGVTQTPKHLITATGQRVTLRCSPRSGDLSVYWYQQSLDQGLQFLIQYYNGEERAKGNILERFSAQQFPDLHSELNLSSLELGDSALYFCASSVERASPYEQYFGPGTRLTVT.

The chain couples TRBV7-9 to TRBJ2-3; tentative D call: TRBD1 (6 bases). The V and J ends lost 2 bases and 2 bases respectively, with 11 bases between them. This CDR3 is built from 15 residues. Germline lookup yields CDR1 SEHNR and CDR2 FQNEAQ (reference sequence). CDR3 loop: CASSLLQGPTDTQYF. The CDR3 DNA reads TGTGCCAGCAGCTTACTACAGGGTCCCACAGATACGCAGTATTTT.

The V and J genes are TRBV9 and TRBJ1-4; 10 bases fit TRBD1. The CDR3 consists of 15 residues. The germline V gene encodes CDR1 SGDLS and CDR2 YYNGEE. V shed 3 bases, J shed 6 bases, and the junction held 5 bases outside the gene matches. For the CDR3, the DNA is TGTGCCAGCAGCGCGCGACAGGGGGCGGATGAAAAACTGTTTTTT. Protein sequence: CASSARQGADEKLFF.

The chain recombines TRBV19 with TRBJ1-5; possibly TRBD1 for D (5 bases). Germline assignment: CDR1 LNHDA and CDR2 SQIVND (reference sequence). The germline V and J ends were trimmed by 8 bases and 2 bases, with 13 bases remaining between them. CDR3 length: 14 amino acids. The CDR3 is CASWGERGNQPQHF. For the CDR3, the DNA is TGTGCCAGTTGGGGGGAAAGGGGCAATCAGCCCCAGCATTTT.

The chain uses TRBV9 and TRBJ1-2; D is possibly TRBD1 (5 bases). CDR3 size: 14 residues. Trimming left V 5 bases short and J 5 bases short, with 16 bases between. Germline values: CDR1 SGDLS, CDR2 YYNGEE. Here the CDR3 reads CASSGDPLGYGYTF. The CDR3 nucleotides are TGTGCCAGCAGTGGGGACCCGCTGGGGTATGGCTACACCTTC.

As for this clone: Only one base separates this from a far larger clonotype, so it likely reflects a read error. This chain joins TRBV7-8 and TRBJ2-3, with D possibly matching TRBD2 (6 bases). The V gene's germline CDR1 is SGHVS and CDR2 FQNEAQ. Trimming cost V 3 bases and J 2 bases, with 9 bases left between them. This CDR3 region has 14 residues. In nucleotides, the CDR3 is TGTGCCAGCAGCTTGGGGGGAGCCACAGATACGCAGTATTTT. It specifies CASSLGGATDTQYF.

The rearrangement links TRBV28 to TRBJ1-1; D gene unclear. Per the germline V gene, CDR1 is MDHEN and CDR2 is SYDVKM. CDR3 size: 11 residues. Trimming took off 1 base at V and 7 bases at J, with 4 bases between the two ends. CDR3 region: CASSLLGEAFF. The DNA for the CDR3 is TGTGCCAGCAGTTTATTGGGTGAAGCTTTCTTT.

The gene calls are TRBV5-1 and TRBJ2-7; 7 bases are a match to TRBD2. CDR3 length: 15 residues. Germline CDR1 and CDR2: SGHRS and YFSETQ. V lost 0 bases to trimming and J lost 3 bases; unmatched junction nucleotides: 6. CDR3 sequence: CASSLGGGYYYEQYF. The CDR3 DNA sequence: TGCGCCAGCAGCTTGGGCGGGGGTTACTACTACGAGCAGTACTTC. Drawing the rest from reference TRBV5-1 and TRBJ2-7, the complete variable domain is KAGVTQTPRYLIKTRGQQVTLSCSPISGHRSVSWYQQTPGQGLQFLFEYFSETQRNKGNFPGRFSGRQFSNSRSEMNVSTLELGDSALYLCASSLGGGYYYEQYFGPGTRLTVT.

The rearrangement links TRBV6-4 to TRBJ1-2, with D unresolved. The germline CDR1 and CDR2 sequences are MRHNA and SNTAGT. The CDR3 length is 13 residues. V was clipped by 3 bases and J by 4 bases, with 9 bases between them. The DNA of the CDR3 is TGTGCCAGCAGTGAGTCTCACCTCTATGGCTACACCTTC. As protein: CASSESHLYGYTF.

The rearrangement uses TRBV29-1 and TRBJ1-2; 9 positions agree with TRBD1. This CDR3 contains 13 residues. The germline CDR1 and CDR2 sequences are SQVTM and ANQGSEA. J lost 6 bases, V lost 8 bases, and 10 bases had no gene match. The CDR3 nucleotides are TGCAGCCTGTGGACAGGGGCGGGACATGGCTACACCTTC. As protein: CSLWTGAGHGYTF.